These 15 T cell receptor beta chains originate from one sample sequenced in a study of PD-1 blockade in mismatch repair-deficient tumors. Repertoires were generated with immunoSEQ multiplex PCR, while TCRdb's copy carries only in-frame clones and drops some. The table shows roughly 49,000 clones, with 77% occurring only once. The specimen comprised PBMCs, sampled before pembrolizumab treatment. Receptors originate from an adult with mismatch repair-deficient cancer.

This clone was seen only once. This rearrangement joins TRBV11-2 to TRBJ2-2; 7 bases agree with TRBD1. V trimming: 3 bases; J trimming: 8 bases; junction bases outside the gene matches: 3. In germline, CDR1 is SGHAT, CDR2 FQNNGV. The CDR3 runs 13 residues. This CDR3 reads CASSFTGAGELFF. The CDR3 DNA reads as TGTGCCAGCAGCTTCACAGGGGCGGGGGAGCTGTTTTTT.

The chain recombines TRBV7-3 with TRBJ2-7; TRBD2 matches at 8 bases. The germline V gene encodes CDR1 SGHTA and CDR2 FQGTGA. The trim removed 1 base at V and 2 bases at J, leaving 7 bases unmatched. This CDR3 has 16 residues. CDR3 residues: CASSLRASAGAYEQYF. The CDR3 nucleotides read TGTGCCAGCAGCTTAAGGGCGTCAGCGGGAGCCTACGAGCAGTACTTC.

V and J are TRBV5-6 and TRBJ2-4, with TRBD2 matching 16 bases. V shed 0 bases, J shed 1 base, and the junction held 4 bases outside the gene matches. Germline loops: CDR1 SGHDT, CDR2 YYEEEE. This CDR3 has 19 residues. The CDR3 spells CASSLAGLAGGLAKNIQYF. The CDR3 nucleotides are TGTGCCAGCAGCTTGGCGGGACTAGCGGGAGGGTTGGCCAAAAACATTCAGTACTTC.

V is TRBV5-4 and J is TRBJ1-1; tentatively, D is TRBD1 (6 bases). The germline CDR1 and CDR2 sequences are SGHNT and YYREEE (reference sequence). The CDR3 has 14 amino acids. V was pared by 2 bases and J by 1 base, with 9 bases between. The CDR3 region is CASSFTGRNTEAFF. The CDR3 coding sequence is TGTGCCAGCAGCTTTACAGGGAGGAACACTGAAGCTTTCTTT.

This clone came up once. The chain has TRBV11-3 and TRBJ2-5, with 10 bases fitting TRBD2. The CDR3 is 16 amino acids. Trimming cost V 3 bases and J 5 bases; bases outside gene matches: 9. Germline CDR1 and CDR2: SGHNT and YENEEA. The CDR3 region is CASSLSASGSQETQYF. The CDR3 DNA follows: TGTGCCAGCAGCTTGTCAGCTAGCGGGAGTCAGGAGACCCAGTACTTC. Variable domain in full (rest from reference TRBV11-3 and TRBJ2-5): EAGVVQSPRYKIIEKKQPVAFWCNPISGHNTLYWYLQNLGQGPELLIRYENEEAVDDSQLPKDRFSAERLKGVDSTLKIQPAELGDSAVYLCASSLSASGSQETQYFGPGTRLLVL.

This sequence joins TRBV7-9 and TRBJ1-3; D gene uncertain. The V and J ends lost 1 base and 0 bases respectively, with 10 bases between them. The CDR3 is 16 residues long. CDR1 SEHNR and CDR2 FQNEAQ come from the germline V gene (reference sequence). CDR3 bases: TGTGCCAGCAGCTTAGGAAAGTTGAGCTCTGGAAACACCATATATTTT. Protein product: CASSLGKLSSGNTIYF.

The V and J genes are TRBV4-1 and TRBJ1-1; D not certain. V lost 0 bases, J lost 5 bases, and 10 bases lay in between. CDR1 is MGHRA, CDR2 YSYEKL, per germline. The CDR3 covers 14 residues. In DNA, the CDR3 is TGCGCCAGCAGCCAAGAAACCCAGGCGACTGAAGCTTTCTTT. This codes for CASSQETQATEAFF.

The gene calls are TRBV12-2 and TRBJ1-2. TRBV12-2 is annotated as a pseudogene. This CDR3 contains 14 residues. This CDR3 reads CASRFRRGRNGYTF. The CDR3 bases are TGTGCAAGTCGCTTTAGGAGGGGGAGGAATGGCTACACCTTC.

The rearrangement joins TRBV9 to TRBJ1-5; 7 nucleotides match TRBD1. CDR3 length: 15 residues. Unmatched junction bases numbered 8, after V lost 6 bases and J lost 2 bases. In germline, CDR1 is SGDLS, CDR2 YYNGEE. The CDR3 region is CASTQGGEGNQPQHF. The CDR3 DNA reads as TGTGCCAGCACTCAGGGGGGGGAAGGCAATCAGCCCCAGCATTTT.

The chain recombines TRBV5-1 with TRBJ2-1; tentatively, D is TRBD2 (6 bases). Germline-derived CDR1 and CDR2 are SGHRS and YFSETQ. V was cut by 6 bases and J by 6 bases, with 16 bases left in between. The CDR3 sequence is 14 residues long. CDR3 sequence: CASTFQPGGNEQFF. CDR3 sequence (DNA): TGCGCCAGCACCTTCCAACCCGGGGGCAATGAGCAGTTCTTC.

This rearrangement joins TRBV27 to TRBJ1-2, with unresolved D. This CDR3 has 13 amino acids. The germline V gene has CDR1 MNHEY and CDR2 SMNVEV (reference sequence). V gave up 3 bases and J gave up 7 bases, with 12 bases separating them. CDR3 nucleotide sequence: TGTGCCAGCAGTTTGGGAGGGCTTGGTGGCTACACCTTC. Encoded protein: CASSLGGLGGYTF.

The chain is built from TRBV6-5 and TRBJ1-2; TRBD1 aligns across 7 bases. Germline V gene lookup returns CDR1 MNHEY and CDR2 SVGAGI. The CDR3 totals 14 residues. The V and J ends lost 0 bases and 7 bases, in that order; junction bases with no gene match: 5. The DNA for the CDR3 is TGTGCCAGCAGTTACTCTACAGGGGCGCGTGGCTACACCTTC. Residues: CASSYSTGARGYTF.

The V and J genes are TRBV4-1 and TRBJ2-1; 13 positions match TRBD2. Germline V gene sequence: CDR1 MGHRA, CDR2 YSYEKL. Trimming took 0 bases from V and 7 from J; bases not matched to a gene: 12. The CDR3 has 19 amino acids. The CDR3 DNA reads as TGCGCCAGCAGCCAAGAACCAGGGACTAGCGGGATAGAAGGAAATGAGCAGTTCTTC. Translation gives CASSQEPGTSGIEGNEQFF.

The table lists this clone with a few counts. V and J are TRBV5-8 and TRBJ2-4; D not resolved. From germline, CDR1 is SGHTS and CDR2 YDEGEE. The CDR3 covers 10 residues. The ends were cut back, 3 bases at V and 10 bases at J, with 5 bases in the middle. The CDR3 DNA reads TGTGCCAGCAGCTCCACTATTCAGTACTTC. Amino acids: CASSSTIQYF. The full variable domain, in which reference TRBV5-8 and TRBJ2-4 provide the parts outside the CDR3, is EAGVTQSPTHLIKTRGQQATLRCSPISGHTSVYWYQQALGLGLQFLLWYDEGEERNRGNFPPRFSGRQFPNYSSELNVNALELEDSALYLCASSSTIQYFGAGTRLSVL.

The chain combines TRBV6-4 with TRBJ2-3, with 7 bases fitting TRBD2. Per the germline V gene, CDR1 is MRHNA and CDR2 is SNTAGT. This CDR3 contains 15 residues. V lost 3 bases and J lost 4; bases outside the gene matches: 7. This CDR3 reads CASSEEAGAADTQYF. CDR3 DNA sequence: TGTGCCAGCAGTGAGGAGGCGGGAGCGGCAGATACGCAGTATTTT.